This entry concerns a single T cell receptor beta chain. Relative to the germline gene, one junction end is altered; a read error may explain this. TCRdb's table, derived via immunoSEQ multiplex PCR, lists solely in-frame clones and lacks some. The data contain approximately 300,000 clones, approximately 86% of them singletons. This record comes from a study of blood T cell repertoires in COVID-19. The length of the CDR3 is 12 residues. In germline, CDR1 is SGHNT, CDR2 YENEEA. The origin of this receptor is a woman in her 50s with active or convalescent COVID-19. Sequencing used peripheral blood. V is TRBV11-3 and J is TRBJ2-7, with D possibly TRBD1 on 5 matching bases. Written as DNA, the CDR3 is TGTGCCAGCAGCTTAGATAAGGGGAAAGTCGACTTC. Amino acid sequence: CASSLDKGKVDF.